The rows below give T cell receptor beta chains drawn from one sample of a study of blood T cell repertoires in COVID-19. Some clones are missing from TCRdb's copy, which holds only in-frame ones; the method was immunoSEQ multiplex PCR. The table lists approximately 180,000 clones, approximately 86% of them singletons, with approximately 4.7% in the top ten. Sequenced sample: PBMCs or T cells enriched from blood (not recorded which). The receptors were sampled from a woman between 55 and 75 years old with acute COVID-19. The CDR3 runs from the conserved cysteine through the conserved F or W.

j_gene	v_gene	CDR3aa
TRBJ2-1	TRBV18	CASSGGVSNEQFF
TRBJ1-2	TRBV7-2	CASSHGTGNYGYTF
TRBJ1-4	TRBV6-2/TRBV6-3	CASSIGGGTLGKLFF
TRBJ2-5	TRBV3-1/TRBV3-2	CASSPAGEQETQYF
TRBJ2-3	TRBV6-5	CASSYSFTSTDTQYF
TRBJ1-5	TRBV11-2	CASSLADRGDQPQHF
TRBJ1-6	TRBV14	CASSLTGKNSPLHF
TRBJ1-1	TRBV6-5	CASSTPGRRDTEAFF
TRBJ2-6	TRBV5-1	CASSLSGANVLTF
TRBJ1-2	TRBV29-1	CSARAPGQGYGYTF
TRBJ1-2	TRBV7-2	CASSLDRGNYGYTF
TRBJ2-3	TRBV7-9	CASSPTRQAGTDTQYF
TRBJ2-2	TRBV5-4	CASSRTSGADGELFF
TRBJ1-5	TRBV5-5	CASSPVDRGYQPQHF
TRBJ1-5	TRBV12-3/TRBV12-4	CASSFGRGASQHF
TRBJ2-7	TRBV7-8	CASSTWSGSAGEQYF
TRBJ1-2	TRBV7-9	CASSSIQARYTF
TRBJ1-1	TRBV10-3	CAISTRGSVNTEAFF
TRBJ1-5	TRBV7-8	CASSSDAGRARVNQPQHF
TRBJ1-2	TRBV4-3	CASSQGRESVYGYTF
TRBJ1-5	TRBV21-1	CASSNQTGQGGQPQHF
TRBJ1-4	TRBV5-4	CASSKGQGNEKLFF
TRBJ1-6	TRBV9	CASSVQGAGSPLHF
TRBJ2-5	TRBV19	CASSPERGGREETQYF
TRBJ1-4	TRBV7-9	CASSFRDSEKLFF
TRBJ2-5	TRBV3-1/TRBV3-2	CASSLGQQETQYF
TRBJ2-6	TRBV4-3	CASSQQGTGANVLTF
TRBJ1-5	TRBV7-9	CASSLGTGTLGNQPQHF
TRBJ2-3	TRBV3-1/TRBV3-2	CASSQEVAGGPHTQYF
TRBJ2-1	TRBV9	CASSAQGLAGYNEQFF
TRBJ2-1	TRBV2	CASSPLANEQFF
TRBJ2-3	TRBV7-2	CASSAVQTRTDTQYF
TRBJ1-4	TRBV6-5	CASSSGREKLFF
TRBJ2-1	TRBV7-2	CASRITGTSRYNEQFF
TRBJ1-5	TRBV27	CASSLTGRGQPQHF
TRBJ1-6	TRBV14	CASRWSSYNSPLHF
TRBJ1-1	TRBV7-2	CASRQDRNTEAFF
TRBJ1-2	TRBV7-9	CASSRTESYGYTF
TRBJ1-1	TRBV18	CASSRGQGDTEAFF
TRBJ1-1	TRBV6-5	CASSSGQGASEAFF
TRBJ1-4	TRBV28	CASSLGPTEVVEKLFF
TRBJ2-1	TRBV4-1	CASSRDGTSGREQFF
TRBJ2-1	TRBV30	CAWSGGGKVNEQFF
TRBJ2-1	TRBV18	CASSPRSQGYNEQFF
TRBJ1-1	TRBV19	CASSVNIGNTEAFF
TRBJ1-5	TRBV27	CASSLRGDTFNQPQHF
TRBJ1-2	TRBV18	CASSPGQGLGYTF
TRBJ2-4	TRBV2	CASSLGAVLFLAKNIQYF
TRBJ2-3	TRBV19	CAIGTSGGATDTQYF